This T cell receptor beta chain came from a study of regulatory T cells in long-lasting Graves disease. The overall study: Newly diagnosed Graves' patients had taken antithyroid drugs under 3 months.

There are a few counts of this clonotype. Antigen specificity is unknown. Between the trimmed V and J ends, which lost 2 bases and 0 bases, there was a span of 11 bases. Germline assignment: CDR1 SGHVS and CDR2 FNYEAQ. This CDR3 has 16 amino acids. Notes on the study in general: In persistent patients, shared public clonotypes (roughly 2,800) outnumbered those in new patients (almost 1,000).

Building of the TCR beta libraries involved iRepertoire HTBI primers and Arm-PCR of CDR3 regions. Per the authors' pipeline: Across the samples, identification revealed 50 to 80 TRBV and more than twelve TRBJ segments. Via MiXCR, TCRdb re-called the multiplex PCR reads, giving one row per CDR3 protein. TCRdb, not the authors, supplied the V and J calls. The data hold about 300,000 distinct CDR3 sequences, with more than 15% observed a single time. Regarding time point: newly diagnosed GD, antithyroid drugs for less than 3 months. PBMCs provided the RNA from which the TCR library was made. This TCR derives from a female donor with Graves disease. The sample in question was peripheral blood mononuclear cells (PBMCs), obtained at new diagnosis, from a patient treated with antithyroid drugs. V and J are TRBV7-6 and TRBJ1-3; no reliable D call. CDR3: CASSLLGSVSGNTIYF. CDR3 nucleotides: TGTGCCAGCAGCTTATTAGGGAGCGTCTCTGGAAACACCATATATTTT.